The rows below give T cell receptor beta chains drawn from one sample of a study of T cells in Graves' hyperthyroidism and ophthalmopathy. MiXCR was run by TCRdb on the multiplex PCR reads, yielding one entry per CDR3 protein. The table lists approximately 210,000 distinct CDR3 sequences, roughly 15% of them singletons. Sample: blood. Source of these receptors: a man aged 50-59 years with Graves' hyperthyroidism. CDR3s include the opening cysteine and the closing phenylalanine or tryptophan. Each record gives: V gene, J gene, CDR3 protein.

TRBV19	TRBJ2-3	CASSYALAGVGRTDTQYF
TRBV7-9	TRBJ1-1	CASSAQEDTEAFF
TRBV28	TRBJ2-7	CASSPLAGPYEQYF
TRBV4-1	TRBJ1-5	CASDTGPGGQPQHF
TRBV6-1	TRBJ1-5	CASTRAGDSNQPQHF
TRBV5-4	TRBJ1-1	CASSSAWGSNTEAFF
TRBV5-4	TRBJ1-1	CASSSDRGQLAFF
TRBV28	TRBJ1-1	CASTPGGLNTEAFF
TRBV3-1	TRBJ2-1	CASSQVVGGNEQFF
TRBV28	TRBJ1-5	CASSSMRGNQPQHF
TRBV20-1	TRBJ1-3	CSARPNPGDGNTIYF
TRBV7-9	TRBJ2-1	CASTPGEWAANEQFF
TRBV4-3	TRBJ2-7	CASSQDGAGGHEQYF
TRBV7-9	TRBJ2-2	CASSLGSGAGTGELFF
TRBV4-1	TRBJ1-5	CASSHRTGTGRSNQPQHF
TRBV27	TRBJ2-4	CASSFRDRNIQYF
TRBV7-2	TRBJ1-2	CASSLSSGRGGYTF
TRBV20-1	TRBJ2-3	CSAAFGLAGDGTDTQYF
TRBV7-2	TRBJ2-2	CASSLAGVSSGELFF
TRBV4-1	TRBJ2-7	CASSPYGTIYEQYF
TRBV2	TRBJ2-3	CASGEDWTSTDTQYF